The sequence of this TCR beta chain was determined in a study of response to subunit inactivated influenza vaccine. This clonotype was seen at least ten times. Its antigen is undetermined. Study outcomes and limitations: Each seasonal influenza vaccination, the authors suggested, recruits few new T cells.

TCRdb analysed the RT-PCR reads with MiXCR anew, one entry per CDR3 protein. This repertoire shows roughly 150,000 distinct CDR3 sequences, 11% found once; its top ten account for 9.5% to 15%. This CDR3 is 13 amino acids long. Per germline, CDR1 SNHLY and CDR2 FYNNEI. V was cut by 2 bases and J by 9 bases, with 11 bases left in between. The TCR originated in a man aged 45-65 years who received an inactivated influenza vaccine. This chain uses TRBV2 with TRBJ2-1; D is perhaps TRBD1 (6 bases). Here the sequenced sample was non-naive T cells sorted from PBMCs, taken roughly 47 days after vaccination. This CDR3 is CASSETGSGEQFF. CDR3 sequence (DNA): TGTGCCAGCAGTGAAACAGGGAGTGGTGAGCAGTTCTTC.